The T cell receptor beta chain under discussion was sequenced for a study of shared clonotypes between healthy human individuals. Bulk PBMC genomic DNA spanned ten immunoSEQ deep plates. Sequencing was performed with immunoSEQ multiplex PCR; in TCRdb, only in-frame clones are kept and a portion is missing. The top ten clones hold 12% of a sample with 450,000 to 650,000 clones, around 81% of them seen once. Study observations and caveats: Sampling was confined to blood; repertoires within tissues likely differ.

On this clone: What it recognizes is unknown.

CDR1 and CDR2 (germline): PRHDT, FYEKMQ (reference sequence). The CDR3 contains 16 residues. J was trimmed by 0 bases and V by 2 bases; bases with no gene match: 7. The receptor's source is a woman aged 40 to 49 in good health. Some clones in this sample may be carry-over from other donors' samples. Sequenced input: PBMCs. The chain has TRBV13 and TRBJ2-7; 7 bases match TRBD2. The CDR3 nucleotides read TGTGCCAGCAGCTTACGGGCTAGCGGAACCTCCTACGAGCAGTACTTC. It is translated as CASSLRASGTSYEQYF.